This TCR beta chain was captured by sequencing in a study of cytomegalovirus exposure and HLA in healthy donors. Study outcomes and limitations: In a later analysis, TCR beta V- and J-gene trimming was associated with a missense DCLRE1C variant.

The PCR employed 60 Vbeta primers together with 13 Jbeta primers. The assay was immunoSEQ multiplex PCR, and TCRdb's table has in-frame clones only and misses some. This sample yields 100,000 to 150,000 clones, of which 84% are seen a single time; approximately 2.4% belongs to the top ten. V trimming: 4 bases; J trimming: 6 bases; junction bases outside the gene matches: 8. CDR3 length: 16 residues. The germline V gene has CDR1 LNHDA and CDR2 SQIVND (reference sequence). Concerning this clone itself: Antigen: not known.

Sequenced input: PBMCs. This clonotype was obtained from a man in his fifties in good health and CMV-seronegative. The V call is TRBV19, the J call TRBJ2-3; 12 nucleotides agree with TRBD2. DNA of the CDR3: TGTGCCAGTAGTACCAGCCTAGCGGGGGGGCTGGATACGCAGTATTTT. Amino acids: CASSTSLAGGLDTQYF.